A selection of T cell receptor beta chains follows, all from one sample in a study of CD8+ T cells in alopecia areata. Libraries were prepared by immunoSEQ multiplex PCR; TCRdb keeps only in-frame clonotypes and omits some of them. The sample carries some 170,000 clones, roughly 63% recorded once. The material was CD4+ T cells sorted from blood, obtained at roughly week 55, from a patient treated with tofacitinib. These receptors all come from a human donor with alopecia areata. Each CDR3 is given with its conserved first and last residue. The D gene is left open where the match is weak. A row's size may be missing; if present it is once, few, many or a size class.

j_call v_call clone_size d_call cdr3_nt cdr3_aa
TRBJ2-1 TRBV5-1 . . TGCGCCAGCAGCTTGGCGGGTGAGCAGTTCTTC CASSLAGEQFF
TRBJ1-2 TRBV5-1 few TRBD1 TGCGCCAGCAGCTCACACGGACAGGGCGAAAACTATGGCTACACCTTC CASSSHGQGENYGYTF
TRBJ2-7 TRBV7-6 few TRBD1 TGTGCCAGCAGCATTGACAGGGGCCACACCTACGAGCAGTACTTC CASSIDRGHTYEQYF
TRBJ2-5 TRBV2 once TRBD1 TGTGCCAGCCGGGGACAGGTGGTAGAGACCCAGTACTTC CASRGQVVETQYF
TRBJ1-1 TRBV7-9 . . TGTGCCAGCAGCTTTGGGGAGAGTTACACTGAAGCTTTCTTT CASSFGESYTEAFF
TRBJ2-5 TRBV9 few . TGTGCCAGCCAGATCCAAGAGACCCAGTACTTC CASQIQETQYF
TRBJ2-7 TRBV18 . . TGTGCCAGCTCACAGGGGGGGCGTGGCGAGCAGTACTTC CASSQGGRGEQYF
TRBJ2-4 TRBV7-9 . TRBD1 TGTGCCAGCAGCTCGGACAGGGGGCAATACTTC CASSSDRGQYF
TRBJ2-7 TRBV15 . . TGTGCCACCAGCCCGGACAGCGGATACGAGCAGTACTTC CATSPDSGYEQYF
TRBJ2-5 TRBV5-6 . . TGTGCCAGCAGCTTAATGGAGTACCAAGAGACCCAGTACTTC CASSLMEYQETQYF
TRBJ2-2 TRBV5-1 . . TGCGCCAGCACGGTACGAGGGAACACCGGGGAGCTGTTTTTT CASTVRGNTGELFF
TRBJ2-1 TRBV29-1 . . TGCAGCGTTGAAAGCTTTAGCGGCCTTTTCGGGGAGCAGTTCTTC CSVESFSGLFGEQFF
TRBJ2-7 TRBV30 . . TGTGCCTGGAGAGTAGGGGTCTACGAGCAGTACTTC CAWRVGVYEQYF
TRBJ1-2 TRBV2 . . TGTGCCAGCAGAGGGGGGAGCTTACGTGGCTACACCTTC CASRGGSLRGYTF
TRBJ1-2 TRBV18 . . TGTGCCAGCTCACCAAATTCAGGGTTCGACTATGGCTACACCTTC CASSPNSGFDYGYTF
TRBJ2-1 TRBV5-1 . . TGCGCCAGCAGCTTCGTGCAGGGACCGCAGTTCTTC CASSFVQGPQFF
TRBJ2-5 TRBV6-5 . . TGTGCCAGCAGTTACTCGACAGGACTGGAGACCCAGTACTTC CASSYSTGLETQYF
TRBJ1-2 TRBV5-1 . . TGCGCCAGCGGCCTGGAGACAGGTCGTTACGGCTACACCTTC CASGLETGRYGYTF
TRBJ1-6 TRBV10-3 . . TGTGCCATCAGCCCCGGGGGGGCTGATTCACCCCTCCACTTT CAISPGGADSPLHF
TRBJ1-5 TRBV30 . . TGTGCCTGGAGTGTACGGACCGGATTGAGGGGAGTGAGTAACAATCAGCCCCAGCATTTT CAWSVRTGLRGVSNNQPQHF
TRBJ2-7 TRBV11-2 once TRBD1 TGTGCCAGCAGCCGAACCGGGACAGGGTACTACGAGCAGTACTTC CASSRTGTGYYEQYF
TRBJ2-7 TRBV13 few . TGTGCCAGCAGCTCGGACAGCCCCTGGGGATACGAGCAGTACTTC CASSSDSPWGYEQYF
TRBJ1-2 TRBV9 . . TGTGCCAGCAGCGTTTCCAGAGGGGGCTACACCTTC CASSVSRGGYTF
TRBJ2-7 TRBV28 . . TGTGCCAGCAGTTTACGCTACGAGCAGTACTTC CASSLRYEQYF
TRBJ2-3 TRBV7-9 . . TGTGCCAGCAGCTTAGCCGCACCTGGCACAGATACGCAGTATTTT CASSLAAPGTDTQYF
TRBJ1-5 TRBV29-1 . TRBD1 TGCAGCGTCGGGGACAGTAGCAATCAGCCCCAGCATTTT CSVGDSSNQPQHF
TRBJ1-2 TRBV19 . . TGTGCCAGTCGTCTTTACTATGGCTACACCTTC CASRLYYGYTF
TRBJ2-1 TRBV5-1 . . TGCGCCAGCAGCTTGGATGGCAGGTCCTACAATGAGCAGTTCTTC CASSLDGRSYNEQFF
TRBJ1-2 TRBV18 . . TGTGCCAGCTCACCCCGGGACGTTAAAGGGGATGGCTACACCTTC CASSPRDVKGDGYTF
TRBJ2-1 TRBV5-1 once . TGCGCCAGCAGCTTGGAGGCGCGGGGTAGGGAGCAGTTCTTC CASSLEARGREQFF
TRBJ2-3 TRBV29-1 . . TGCAGCGTTGGCCGTATGGGGGACACCACAGATACGCAGTATTTT CSVGRMGDTTDTQYF
TRBJ2-3 TRBV15 many TRBD1 TGTGCCACCAGCAGTCCGGATACAGGGGTAGATACGCAGTATTTT CATSSPDTGVDTQYF
TRBJ2-7 TRBV2 . . TGTGCCAGCAGTGAAGCCTCCTTTTACGAGCAGTACTTC CASSEASFYEQYF
TRBJ1-5 TRBV18 once . TGTGCCAGCTCTCGAGGGAGGGGTGATCAGCCCCAGCATTTT CASSRGRGDQPQHF
TRBJ2-5 TRBV7-9 few . TGTGCCAGCAGCCCGCAAGAGACCCAGTACTTC CASSPQETQYF
TRBJ1-2 TRBV4-1 . . TGCGCCAGCAGCCAACCAGGGTCTAACTATGGCTACACCTTC CASSQPGSNYGYTF
TRBJ2-5 TRBV7-9 few TRBD1 TGTGCCAGCAGCTTTCCGGGACAGGGGAGCGAGACCCAGTACTTC CASSFPGQGSETQYF
TRBJ2-5 TRBV27 . . TGTGCCAGCAGTTTACAGGGGGGACAGTACCAAGAGACCCAGTACTTC CASSLQGGQYQETQYF
TRBJ1-4 TRBV30 . . TGTGCCTTGGCCCCAATACGGGAAAAACTGTTTTTT CALAPIREKLFF
TRBJ2-5 TRBV5-1 . TRBD1 TGCGCCAGCAGCGTGGGACAGGGGGAAGAGACCCAGTACTTC CASSVGQGEETQYF
TRBJ1-5 TRBV6-1 . . TGTGCCAGCAGTGCCACAGGGAATAGCAATCAGCCCCAGCATTTT CASSATGNSNQPQHF
TRBJ1-4 TRBV5-5 few TRBD1 TGTGCCAGCAGCAACGACGGGACAGCAAATGAAAAACTGTTTTTT CASSNDGTANEKLFF
TRBJ2-7 TRBV19 . TRBD2 TGTGCCAGTAGTAAGGGACTACCGGACGAGCAGTACTTC CASSKGLPDEQYF
TRBJ2-7 TRBV30 . TRBD1 TGTGCCTGGACGACTACAGGGGAACGGCAGTACTTC CAWTTTGERQYF
TRBJ2-5 TRBV5-1 . TRBD1 TGCGCCAGTAATTTGGAGATAACAGGGGGCGCGCAGACCCAGTACTTC CASNLEITGGAQTQYF
TRBJ2-3 TRBV4-1 . TRBD2 TGCGCCAGCAGCCAAGATCCAGCGGGGGAGTACCGCACGCAGTATTTT CASSQDPAGEYRTQYF
TRBJ2-1 TRBV30 . TRBD2 TGTGCCTGGAGTGGACTAGCGGGCCACAATGAGCAGTTCTTC CAWSGLAGHNEQFF
TRBJ2-7 TRBV7-2 few . TGTGCCAGCAGCTGGGGGCTGTACGAGCAGTACTTC CASSWGLYEQYF
TRBJ1-2 TRBV7-8 . . TGTGCCAGCAGCTTAGCGCCCTTCGACTATGGCTACACCTTC CASSLAPFDYGYTF
TRBJ2-1 TRBV10-3 . . TGTGCCATCAGTGAGTCGACCGGGACATACAATGAGCAGTTCTTC CAISESTGTYNEQFF